These 31 T cell receptor beta chains originate from one sample sequenced in a study of identical twins. TCRdb reprocessed the 5' RACE reads with MiXCR, giving one entry per CDR3 protein. The table lists hundreds of thousands of distinct CDR3 sequences, around a sixth of them singletons, with around 13% in the top ten. These same data were also listed under a study on T cells expressing NK-cell markers.

Sequencing input: PBMCs. The receptor set was obtained from a woman under 30 in good health.

This clonotype has at least ten counts. The chain recombines TRBV12-3 or TRBV12-4 with TRBJ1-5; the D is unclear. V lost 5 bases to trimming and J lost 1 base, with 6 bases between them. The CDR3 is 13 amino acids. The chain's CDR3 is CASSLKSNQPQHF. CDR3 DNA: TGTGCCAGCAGTCTGAAAAGCAATCAGCCCCAGCATTTT.

The rearrangement joins TRBV20-1 to TRBJ1-5; possible D gene TRBD1, 6 bases. The CDR3 length is 13 residues. The germline V and J ends were trimmed by 2 bases and 5 bases, with 10 bases remaining between them. CDR1 and CDR2 (germline): DFQATT, SNEGSKA (reference sequence). The CDR3 protein is CSARKQGDQPQHF. The CDR3 bases are TGCAGTGCTAGAAAACAGGGTGATCAGCCCCAGCATTTT.

This clonotype was recorded a few times. The rearrangement joins TRBV6-5 to TRBJ2-7; possibly TRBD1 for D (5 bases). The germline V gene encodes CDR1 MNHEY and CDR2 SVGAGI. The CDR3 loop spans 16 amino acids. V dropped 0 bases and J dropped 7 bases, with 19 bases sitting between them. CDR3 sequence reads: CASSYSSRIGHREQYF. In nucleotides, the CDR3 is TGTGCCAGCAGTTACTCGAGTCGGATCGGACATCGGGAGCAGTACTTC.

This clonotype has a handful of counts. The rearrangement uses TRBV6-2 or TRBV6-3 and TRBJ2-3, with D uncertain. V was clipped by 1 base and J by 2 bases, with 4 bases between them. The CDR3 sequence is 13 residues long. CDR1 is MNHEY and CDR2 is SVGEGT in the germline V gene. The CDR3 DNA sequence: TGTGCCAGCAGTTACTTGTTCACAGATACGCAGTATTTT. Translating gives CASSYLFTDTQYF.

This clonotype showed up just a few times. J is TRBJ2-1 and V is TRBV5-5; D gene uncertain. This CDR3 has 12 residues. Germline assignment: CDR1 SGHKS and CDR2 YYEKEE (reference sequence). Trimming left V 4 bases short and J 5 bases short, with 7 bases between. For the CDR3, the DNA is TGTGCCAGCAGCCTACATAACAATGAGCAGTTCTTC. Translated, it gives CASSLHNNEQFF. The whole variable domain, remainder taken from reference TRBV5-5 and TRBJ2-1, is DAGVTQSPTHLIKTRGQQVTLRCSPISGHKSVSWYQQVLGQGPQFIFQYYEKEERGRGNFPDRFSARQFPNYSSELNVNALLLGDSALYLCASSLHNNEQFFGPGTRLTVL.

The sample holds a few counts of this clonotype. The V and J genes are TRBV20-1 and TRBJ2-7; 9 bases are a match to TRBD2. The CDR3 has 13 amino acids. Germline values: CDR1 DFQATT, CDR2 SNEGSKA (reference sequence). V dropped 6 bases and J dropped 1; count of bases not matched to a gene: 4. CDR3 sequence reads: CSAQAGGSYEQYF. The CDR3 DNA reads TGCAGTGCCCAAGCGGGGGGATCCTACGAGCAGTACTTC.

The genes are TRBV5-5 and TRBJ2-3, with 13 bases aligning to TRBD2. Germline V CDR1 and CDR2: SGHKS, YYEKEE (reference sequence). The CDR3 is made up of 18 amino acids. Unmatched junction bases numbered 7, after V lost 1 base and J lost 2 bases. CDR3 DNA: TGTGCCAGCAGCTTGTCCTGGACTAGCGGGGGAAACACAGATACGCAGTATTTT. As protein: CASSLSWTSGGNTDTQYF.

This clonotype was counted only a few times. The chain combines TRBV12-3 or TRBV12-4 with TRBJ2-7, with D unresolved. This CDR3 has 13 amino acids. With 3 bases removed from V and 7 bases from J, the gap between germline ends came to 13 bases. The DNA of the CDR3 is TGTGCCAGCAGTTTGGTCCCTCCCGGGGAGCAGTACTTC. Encoded protein: CASSLVPPGEQYF.

This clonotype was observed a handful of times. The chain recombines TRBV10-3 with TRBJ2-7; D is unclear. The CDR3 is 12 residues long. V lost 2 bases to trimming and J lost 6 bases, with 8 bases between them. Germline-derived CDR1 and CDR2 are ENHRY and SYGVKD. CDR3 coding DNA: TGTGCCATCAGTGAGGCGACTGGCGAGCAGTACTTC. It yields the protein CAISEATGEQYF.

The chain carries TRBV7-9 and TRBJ1-2, with D possibly being TRBD1 (5 bases). The V and J ends lost 4 bases and 6 bases respectively, with 24 bases between them. CDR1 SEHNR and CDR2 FQNEAQ come from the germline V gene (reference sequence). The CDR3 length is 17 residues. CDR3 coding DNA: TGTGCCAGCAGCTCCACCTCCGGGGCTTCGTCGGCCGATGGCTACACCTTC. It codes for CASSSTSGASSADGYTF.

This CDR3 reads CASSVQSLEKSYEQYF. In nucleotides, the CDR3 is TGCGCCAGCAGCGTACAAAGCTTGGAGAAGAGTTACGAGCAGTACTTC. The chain employs TRBV5-1 and TRBJ2-7; D uncertain. Trimming removed 4 bases from V and 4 bases from J, with 21 bases in between. This CDR3 contains 16 residues. CDR1 and CDR2 (germline): SGHRS, YFSETQ. The whole variable domain, filled in from reference TRBV5-1 and TRBJ2-7, reads KAGVTQTPRYLIKTRGQQVTLSCSPISGHRSVSWYQQTPGQGLQFLFEYFSETQRNKGNFPGRFSGRQFSNSRSEMNVSTLELGDSALYLCASSVQSLEKSYEQYFGPGTRLTVT.

This clonotype has at least ten counts. The chain is built from TRBV14 and TRBJ2-2; D gene unclear. The V gene's germline CDR1 is SGHDN and CDR2 FVKESK. The CDR3 sequence is 18 residues long. V dropped 2 bases and J dropped 3 bases, with 19 bases sitting between them. The CDR3 DNA reads TGTGCCAGCAGCCAACATCCGGCGGCATACCTGTACACCGGGGAGCTGTTTTTT. Protein: CASSQHPAAYLYTGELFF.

This clonotype has only a few counts. The chain has TRBV27 and TRBJ1-1; a weak D match, TRBD1 (6 bases). Germline assignment: CDR1 MNHEY and CDR2 SMNVEV (reference sequence). The CDR3 sequence is 15 residues long. V lost 4 bases to trimming and J lost 5 bases, with 17 bases between them. CDR3 amino acids: CASSSYREGLTEAFF. In nucleotides, the CDR3 is TGTGCCAGCAGTTCCTACAGGGAAGGACTGACTGAAGCTTTCTTT.

This clonotype occurred a few times. The gene calls are TRBV9 and TRBJ2-3, with D possibly TRBD2 on 5 matching bases. In germline, CDR1 is SGDLS, CDR2 YYNGEE. The length of the CDR3 is 17 residues. V shed 0 bases and J shed 1 base, with 15 bases lying between them. The CDR3 nucleotides are TGTGCCAGCAGCGTAGCGGGCAGGTCGGAGGGCACAGATACGCAGTATTTT. Its translation is CASSVAGRSEGTDTQYF.

The chain joins TRBV20-1 to TRBJ2-4; 7 nucleotides align to TRBD1. The CDR3 runs to 14 residues. CDR1 is DFQATT, CDR2 SNEGSKA, per germline (reference sequence). DNA of the CDR3: TGCAGCGTTGGCTGGACAGGAGCCAAAAACATTCAGTACTTC. This codes for CSVGWTGAKNIQYF.

This chain joins TRBV5-6 and TRBJ2-5, with 8 bases identical to TRBD1. CDR3 size: 15 residues. The V gene end was trimmed by 0 bases and the J gene end by 2 bases; junction bases not matched to a gene: 3. Germline values: CDR1 SGHDT, CDR2 YYEEEE. The CDR3 DNA reads as TGTGCCAGCAGCTTGGACGACAGGGGTCAAGAGACCCAGTACTTC. Its protein product is CASSLDDRGQETQYF.

This clonotype was detected a few times. The chain has TRBV7-9 and TRBJ2-1; D is uncertain. There are 14 residues in the CDR3. The ends were cut back, 5 bases at V and 5 bases at J, with 13 bases in the middle. The germline V gene encodes CDR1 SEHNR and CDR2 FQNEAQ (reference sequence). CDR3 sequence reads: CASSPRWRNNEQFF. CDR3 in DNA: TGTGCCAGCAGCCCTAGGTGGAGAAACAATGAGCAGTTCTTC.

The chain has TRBV20-1 and TRBJ2-7; D is uncertain. CDR1 is DFQATT and CDR2 is SNEGSKA in the germline V gene (reference sequence). The CDR3 loop spans 11 amino acids. With 4 bases removed from V and 4 bases from J, the gap between germline ends came to 8 bases. CDR3 residues: CSATLPYEQYF. The DNA for the CDR3 is TGCAGTGCTACCCTGCCGTACGAGCAGTACTTC.

This clonotype has only a few counts. This CDR3 reads CSVQSRGVGETQYF. CDR3 sequence (DNA): TGCAGCGTCCAAAGTCGGGGCGTCGGAGAGACCCAGTACTTC. V and J are TRBV29-1 and TRBJ2-5; D could derive from TRBD1 or TRBD2 (5 bases each). Trimming pared 6 bases from V and 4 bases from J, leaving 18 bases between. The CDR3 has 14 residues. Germline loops: CDR1 SQVTM, CDR2 ANQGSEA.

This rearrangement joins TRBV19 to TRBJ2-7, with a tentative D call TRBD1 (6 bases). CDR3 length: 14 residues. The germline V gene encodes CDR1 LNHDA and CDR2 SQIVND (reference sequence). V shed 5 bases and J shed 1 base, with 12 bases lying between them. CDR3 DNA: TGTGCCAGTAGTTACCGGGACAAGTCCTACGAGCAGTACTTC. It is translated as CASSYRDKSYEQYF.

The chain links TRBV7-6 to TRBJ2-1; D gene ambiguous. The CDR3 consists of 15 residues. V lost 5 bases, J lost 1 base, and 12 bases lay in between. Germline assignment: CDR1 SGHVS and CDR2 FNYEAQ. The CDR3 DNA follows: TGTGCCAGCAGCAGATTAGGAACTTCCTACAATGAGCAGTTCTTC. Protein sequence: CASSRLGTSYNEQFF.

This sequence joins TRBV27 and TRBJ2-7; possibly TRBD2 for D (5 bases). This CDR3 comprises 15 residues. In germline, CDR1 is MNHEY, CDR2 SMNVEV (reference sequence). V was cut by 1 base and J by 3 bases, with 13 bases left in between. The CDR3 DNA reads as TGTGCCAGCAGTTTATTGTACCGGGGAAGCTACGAGCAGTACTTC. This translates into CASSLLYRGSYEQYF.

This clonotype was picked up a small number of times. The chain links TRBV20-1 to TRBJ2-3; D is unclear. The CDR3 length is 15 residues. Per germline, CDR1 DFQATT and CDR2 SNEGSKA (reference sequence). The ends were cut back, 3 bases at V and 4 bases at J, with 17 bases in the middle. CDR3 DNA: TGCAGTGCTAGGGGGTACACCGCAGGTCCAGATACGCAGTATTTT. Its translation: CSARGYTAGPDTQYF.

The rearrangement uses TRBV7-2 and TRBJ2-7; D possibly matches TRBD1 or TRBD2 (5 bases each). Germline CDR1 SGHTA, CDR2 FQGNSA. Trimming took off 5 bases at V and 12 bases at J, with 17 bases between the two ends. The CDR3 is 12 amino acids. This CDR3 reads CASSLRDHYLYF. CDR3 nucleotide sequence: TGTGCCAGCAGCCTAAGGGACCACTATCTGTACTTC.

This sequence joins TRBV4-3 and TRBJ2-2, with D tentatively TRBD2 (5 bases). Germline lookup yields CDR1 LGHNA and CDR2 YSLEER. The V end lost 0 bases, the J end lost 5 bases, and 7 bases lay between the germline ends. The CDR3 length is 14 residues. CDR3 bases: TGCGCCAGCAGCCAAGATGAGGGAACCGGGGAGCTGTTTTTT. It specifies CASSQDEGTGELFF.

Only a few counts were recorded for this clonotype. The chain uses TRBV12-3 or TRBV12-4 and TRBJ1-2; tentatively, D is TRBD1 (5 bases). The CDR3 totals 12 residues. Trimming stripped 6 bases from V and 6 bases from J, with 11 bases between. The CDR3 DNA sequence: TGTGCCAGCAGGACAAGGGGTGATGGCTACACCTTC. This gives the protein CASRTRGDGYTF.

This rearrangement joins TRBV15 to TRBJ1-5; 10 bases line up with TRBD1. CDR1 LNHNV and CDR2 YYDKDF come from the germline V gene (reference sequence). V lost 0 bases to trimming and J lost 3 bases; unmatched junction nucleotides: 5. The CDR3 is 17 amino acids. The CDR3 loop reads CATSRDKGTGVNQPQHF. In nucleotides, the CDR3 is TGTGCCACCAGCAGAGACAAAGGGACAGGGGTCAATCAGCCCCAGCATTTT. Together with reference TRBV15 and TRBJ1-5, the CDR3 gives the full variable domain: DAMVIQNPRYQVTQFGKPVTLSCSQTLNHNVMYWYQQKSSQAPKLLFHYYDKDFNNEADTPDNFQSRRPNTSFCFLDIRSPGLGDTAMYLCATSRDKGTGVNQPQHFGDGTRLSIL.

The chain is built from TRBV29-1 and TRBJ2-5; perhaps TRBD1 as D (6 bases). Germline V CDR1 and CDR2: SQVTM, ANQGSEA. This CDR3 comprises 11 residues. Trimming shortened V by 7 bases and J by 6 bases, and 12 bases separated the two germline ends. For the CDR3, the DNA is TGCAGCGCCCGAACAGGGAAGACCCAGTACTTC. Its protein product is CSARTGKTQYF.

V usage is TRBV7-9 and J usage is TRBJ2-3, with 9 nucleotides matching TRBD1. The CDR3 is made up of 14 amino acids. Germline loops: CDR1 SEHNR, CDR2 FQNEAQ (reference sequence). V lost 5 bases, J lost 8 bases, and 8 bases stayed unmatched. In DNA, the CDR3 is TGTGCCAGCAGCGTGGACAGGGGTGGACGTACGCAGTATTTT. This codes for CASSVDRGGRTQYF.

This clonotype has just a few counts. The chain uses TRBV15 and TRBJ1-4; 7 bases align to TRBD1. J gave up 6 bases and V 3 bases, and 7 bases lay outside the gene matches. CDR1 is LNHNV and CDR2 is YYDKDF in the germline V gene (reference sequence). The CDR3 loop spans 15 amino acids. CDR3 sequence (DNA): TGTGCCACCAGCAGCCAGGGACAGCTAGATGAAAAACTGTTTTTT. Its translation: CATSSQGQLDEKLFF.

This clonotype has only a few counts. This rearrangement joins TRBV14 to TRBJ2-3; D unresolved. V was trimmed by 4 bases and J by 5 bases, leaving 10 bases between them. The germline V gene encodes CDR1 SGHDN and CDR2 FVKESK. There are 13 residues in the CDR3. The CDR3: CASSPQTGDTQYF. CDR3 coding DNA: TGTGCCAGCAGCCCGCAGACTGGAGATACGCAGTATTTT.